A selection of T cell receptor beta chains follows, all from one sample in a study of blood T cell repertoires in COVID-19. Clones were sequenced by immunoSEQ multiplex PCR, and TCRdb holds only the in-frame ones, with some missing. This table has some 260,000 clones, about 85% appearing once. Sequencing was carried out using peripheral blood. Receptors originate from a man between 18 and 29 years old with active or convalescent COVID-19. The CDR3 runs from the conserved cysteine through the conserved F or W. D genes are given only for firm matches. Expanded clones are given a class, and other clones once, few, many or no size at all.

J: TRBJ2-1; size: .; D: TRBD2; V: TRBV29-1; DNA: TGCAGCGTTGAACTGGTGGCGGGAGTAAGCGCTGAGCAGTTCTTC; CDR3: CSVELVAGVSAEQFF
J: TRBJ2-7; size: once; D: .; V: TRBV9; DNA: TGTGCCAGCAGCGTAGGGGACACTCACTCCTACGAGCAGTACTTC; CDR3: CASSVGDTHSYEQYF
J: TRBJ1-2; size: once; D: .; V: TRBV30; DNA: TGTGCCTGGAGGGATACAGGGAAGGCGTATGGCTACACCTTC; CDR3: CAWRDTGKAYGYTF
J: TRBJ2-1; size: .; D: .; V: TRBV29-1; DNA: TGCAGCGGTGAAGGTCCTACTGAGCAGTTCTTC; CDR3: CSGEGPTEQFF
J: TRBJ2-2; size: few; D: .; V: TRBV11-2; DNA: TGTGCCAGCAGCTTACGTGTCGGGGAGCTGTTTTTT; CDR3: CASSLRVGELFF
J: TRBJ2-2; size: .; D: TRBD2; V: TRBV5-4; DNA: TGTGCCAGCAGCTCGCCGGGACTAGAAAACGGGGAGCTGTTTTTT; CDR3: CASSSPGLENGELFF
J: TRBJ1-2; size: .; D: TRBD1; V: TRBV2; DNA: TGTGCCAGCAGAGGACAGGGGGCTGGCTACACCTTC; CDR3: CASRGQGAGYTF
J: TRBJ1-6; size: once; D: .; V: TRBV12-5; DNA: TGTGCTAGTGGTTTGGAGACGGGGTCACCCCTCCACTTT; CDR3: CASGLETGSPLHF
J: TRBJ1-6; size: .; D: TRBD1; V: TRBV19; DNA: TGTGCCAGTACCACGGGACAGGGCCGTTCACCCCTCCACTTT; CDR3: CASTTGQGRSPLHF
J: TRBJ2-7; size: .; D: TRBD1; V: TRBV7-2; DNA: TGTGCCAGCAGCTTATGGGACAGGTCCCACGAGCAGTACTTC; CDR3: CASSLWDRSHEQYF
J: TRBJ2-2; size: .; D: TRBD2; V: TRBV5-4; DNA: TGTGCCAGCAGCTCCGGACTAGCGGGTAACACCGGGGAGCTGTTTTTT; CDR3: CASSSGLAGNTGELFF
J: TRBJ2-3; size: .; D: TRBD2; V: TRBV7-2; DNA: TGTGCCAGCAGCTTAGTGGGACTAGCGGGAGGCCCTAGCACAGATACGCAGTATTTT; CDR3: CASSLVGLAGGPSTDTQYF
J: TRBJ2-1; size: few; D: TRBD1; V: TRBV11-3; DNA: TGTGCCAGCAGCTTAGGACAGGGATCCTACAATGAGCAGTTCTTC; CDR3: CASSLGQGSYNEQFF
J: TRBJ1-1; size: .; D: TRBD1; V: TRBV4-1; DNA: TGCGCCAGCAGCCAAACAGGGGTCACTGAAGCTTTCTTT; CDR3: CASSQTGVTEAFF
J: TRBJ1-1; size: .; D: TRBD1; V: TRBV13; DNA: TGTGCCAGCAGCTCGACGGGACAGCCGAACACTGAAGCTTTCTTT; CDR3: CASSSTGQPNTEAFF
J: TRBJ1-6; size: .; D: .; V: TRBV7-8; DNA: TGTGCCAGCAGCTTAGAAGTGTTTACAGGTTGGGATAATTCACCCCTCCACTTT; CDR3: CASSLEVFTGWDNSPLHF
J: TRBJ2-3; size: .; D: .; V: TRBV6-2/TRBV6-3; DNA: TGTGCCAGCAGTTACCACTCCACAGATACGCAGTATTTT; CDR3: CASSYHSTDTQYF
J: TRBJ2-1; size: .; D: .; V: TRBV18; DNA: TGTGCCAGCTCACAAGGACAGAACAATGAGCAGTTCTTC; CDR3: CASSQGQNNEQFF
J: TRBJ1-5; size: .; D: .; V: TRBV7-2; DNA: TGTGCCAGCAGCTTACTCCAATCAGCCCAGCATTTT; CDR3: CASSLLQSAQHF
J: TRBJ1-2; size: once; D: .; V: TRBV5-4; DNA: TGTGCCAGCAGCTTCGAGGCCAGCATCTATGGCTACACCTTC; CDR3: CASSFEASIYGYTF
J: TRBJ1-4; size: .; D: .; V: TRBV25-1; DNA: TGTGCCAGCAGTGCGGGGGGGATTGAAAAACTGTTTTTT; CDR3: CASSAGGIEKLFF
J: TRBJ2-7; size: .; D: TRBD2; V: TRBV9; DNA: TGTGCCAGCAGCGTAGGGGTAGCGGGGGGGTACGAGCAGTACTTC; CDR3: CASSVGVAGGYEQYF
J: TRBJ2-1; size: .; D: TRBD2; V: TRBV24-1; DNA: TGTGCCACCAGTGATCCGGGGGGGCCGAATGAGCAGTTCTTC; CDR3: CATSDPGGPNEQFF
J: TRBJ1-5; size: .; D: .; V: TRBV19; DNA: TGTGCCAGTAGTACCCCCTTGGAGACCAATCAGCCCCAGCATTTT; CDR3: CASSTPLETNQPQHF
J: TRBJ2-7; size: .; D: TRBD1; V: TRBV7-2; DNA: TGTGCCAGCAGCAGGGACAGGTCCAACGAGCAGTACTTC; CDR3: CASSRDRSNEQYF
J: TRBJ2-5; size: .; D: .; V: TRBV7-3; DNA: TGTGCCAGCAGCCCCTCTTCTCGTCAAGAGACCCAGTACTTC; CDR3: CASSPSSRQETQYF
J: TRBJ1-1; size: once; D: .; V: TRBV2; DNA: TGTGCCAGCAGTGACTCCAGGGAAGGTGAAGCTTTCTTT; CDR3: CASSDSREGEAFF
J: TRBJ2-7; size: .; D: .; V: TRBV28; DNA: TGTGCCAGCAGTGTCCCCCGGGTGCACGAGCAGTACTTC; CDR3: CASSVPRVHEQYF
J: TRBJ2-7; size: once; D: .; V: TRBV3-1/TRBV3-2; DNA: TGTGCCAGCAGCCAAGGTCAGGCCTACGAGCAGTACTTC; CDR3: CASSQGQAYEQYF
J: TRBJ2-3; size: .; D: TRBD2; V: TRBV18; DNA: TGTGCCAGCTCACCACCGCGACTAGCGGGAGGGCCATATACGCAGTATTTT; CDR3: CASSPPRLAGGPYTQYF
J: TRBJ1-6; size: .; D: .; V: TRBV23-1; DNA: TGCGCCAGCAGTCAATCGAAGGAGCATAATTCACCCCTCCACTTT; CDR3: CASSQSKEHNSPLHF
J: TRBJ1-5; size: .; D: .; V: TRBV4-2; DNA: TGTGCCAGCAGCCAAGACGAGGGAGGGGTTCAGCCCCAGCATTTT; CDR3: CASSQDEGGVQPQHF
J: TRBJ2-1; size: .; D: .; V: TRBV6-5; DNA: TGTGCCAGCAGTTACCACGGCCCGGGCAATGAGCAGTTCTTC; CDR3: CASSYHGPGNEQFF
J: TRBJ2-3; size: .; D: TRBD1; V: TRBV5-1; DNA: TGCGCCAGCAGCTCCTGGACAGGGGGCGCGATGACAGATACGCAGTATTTT; CDR3: CASSSWTGGAMTDTQYF
J: TRBJ2-1; size: .; D: TRBD2; V: TRBV5-1; DNA: TGCGCCAGCAGCTTCGGCGGGAGCGGCAATGAGCAGTTCTTC; CDR3: CASSFGGSGNEQFF
J: TRBJ1-4; size: few; D: .; V: TRBV9; DNA: TGTGCCAGCAGCGGGGGAGAAGAGTTCTCAGAAAAACTGTTTTTT; CDR3: CASSGGEEFSEKLFF
J: TRBJ2-7; size: .; D: TRBD2; V: TRBV7-9; DNA: TGTGCCAGCAGCTTAACTAGCGGCTCCTACGAGCAGTACTTC; CDR3: CASSLTSGSYEQYF
J: TRBJ1-6; size: once; D: .; V: TRBV11-2; DNA: TGTGCCAGCAGCTTCGCGGATTCACCCCTCCACTTT; CDR3: CASSFADSPLHF
J: TRBJ1-5; size: once; D: .; V: TRBV15; DNA: TGTGCCACCAGCAGAGATCAGTCTGACACCGATCAGCCCCAGCATTTT; CDR3: CATSRDQSDTDQPQHF
J: TRBJ2-7; size: .; D: TRBD1; V: TRBV6-2/TRBV6-3; DNA: TGTGCCAGCAGCTGGACAGGGTTCGAGCAGTACTTC; CDR3: CASSWTGFEQYF
J: TRBJ1-1; size: few; D: TRBD1; V: TRBV24-1; DNA: TGTGCCACCAGTGATCCTACAGGGGGAGGCACTGAAGCTTTCTTT; CDR3: CATSDPTGGGTEAFF
J: TRBJ2-7; size: .; D: .; V: TRBV13; DNA: TGTGCCAGCAGCTTAGGAGGGGATCTAGCCTACGAGCAGTACTTC; CDR3: CASSLGGDLAYEQYF
J: TRBJ1-4; size: .; D: .; V: TRBV7-6; DNA: TGTGCCAGCAGCTTGACACAGGGTTGGGATGAAAAACTGTTTTTT; CDR3: CASSLTQGWDEKLFF
J: TRBJ1-1; size: .; D: .; V: TRBV4-3; DNA: TGCGCCAGCAGCCAAGATTTAGTCACTGAAGCTTTCTTT; CDR3: CASSQDLVTEAFF
J: TRBJ2-2; size: .; D: TRBD2; V: TRBV27; DNA: TGTGCCACCACACCGGCCCGCGGGGGACGACCCGGGGAGCTGTTTTTT; CDR3: CATTPARGGRPGELFF
J: TRBJ1-6; size: .; D: TRBD1; V: TRBV7-2; DNA: TGTGCCAGCAGCCCTAGGACAGGGGGATATAATTCACCCCTCCACTTT; CDR3: CASSPRTGGYNSPLHF
J: TRBJ1-2; size: .; D: TRBD1; V: TRBV5-1; DNA: TGCGCCAGCAGCCTCGGACAGGGAGGGCATGGCTACACCTTC; CDR3: CASSLGQGGHGYTF
J: TRBJ1-1; size: .; D: .; V: TRBV4-3; DNA: TGCGCCAGCAGCCAAGATAGAGGTTACACTGAAGCTTTCTTT; CDR3: CASSQDRGYTEAFF
J: TRBJ1-6; size: .; D: .; V: TRBV27; DNA: TGTGCCAGCAGTACCCGGACTGATACCTATAATTCACCCCTCCACTTT; CDR3: CASSTRTDTYNSPLHF
J: TRBJ1-1; size: .; D: .; V: TRBV6-1; DNA: TGTGCCAGCAGTGAACCGGCCGGGTGGAACACTGAAGCTTTCTTT; CDR3: CASSEPAGWNTEAFF
J: TRBJ1-2; size: .; D: TRBD1; V: TRBV3-1/TRBV3-2; DNA: TGTGCCAGCAGCCAGGGACAGCACTATGGCTACACCTTC; CDR3: CASSQGQHYGYTF